Listed below are T cell receptor beta chains from one sample, sequenced in a study of T cell responses to AZD1222 COVID-19 vaccine. Sequenced by immunoSEQ multiplex PCR; TCRdb stores in-frame clones only, minus some. Among 200,000 to 250,000 clones listed, 90% to 95% were seen once. The source was peripheral blood, collected on day 0 of MenACWY control vaccination. The receptors were sampled from an adult in good health. CDR3s leave out the opening cysteine and the closing phenylalanine or tryptophan. Fields, in order: J gene, clone size, V gene, CDR3 protein. Size tells how often a clone was seen (once, few, many) or the class of an expanded clone, and some rows leave it out.

>TRBJ1-1|.|TRBV21-1
ASSNPQRREERDMNTEAF
>TRBJ1-2|few|TRBV19
ASRLDSHYGYT
>TRBJ1-2|.|TRBV28
ASSFGLDRVNGYT
>TRBJ2-1|.|TRBV30
AWSVFLGEQF
>TRBJ2-3|.|TRBV18
ASSDRITDTQY
>TRBJ2-3|.|TRBV5-6
ASSSGLAGTDTQY
>TRBJ2-1|.|TRBV29-1
SAGDRYNEQF
>TRBJ2-7|few|TRBV5-5
ASSRGGPYEQY
>TRBJ1-1|.|TRBV9
ASSPRQAAMNTEAF
>TRBJ2-7|.|TRBV21-1
ASSKGGTGAGEQY
>TRBJ1-3|.|TRBV18
ASSPSQGISGNTIY
>TRBJ1-6|.|TRBV2
ASSESGVMTPLH
>TRBJ2-7|.|TRBV5-4
ASSLKSFGGEQY
>TRBJ2-7|.|TRBV19
ASSIGPGGSYEQY
>TRBJ1-5|.|TRBV2
ASSATLGRERNQPQH
>TRBJ1-2|.|TRBV10-2
ASSEGLGGYT